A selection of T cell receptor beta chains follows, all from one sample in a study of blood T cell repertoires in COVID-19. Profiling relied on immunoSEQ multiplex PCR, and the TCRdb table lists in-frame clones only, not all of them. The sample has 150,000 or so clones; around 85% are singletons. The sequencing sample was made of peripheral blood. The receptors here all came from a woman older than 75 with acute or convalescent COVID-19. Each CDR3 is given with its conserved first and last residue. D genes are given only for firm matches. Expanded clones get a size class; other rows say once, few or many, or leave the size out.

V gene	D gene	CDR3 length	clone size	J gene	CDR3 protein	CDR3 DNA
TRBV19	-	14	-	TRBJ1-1	CASSLRTENTEAFF	TGTGCCAGTAGCCTGAGGACTGAGAACACTGAAGCTTTCTTT
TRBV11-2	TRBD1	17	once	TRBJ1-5	CASSPSPGTGFNQPQHF	TGTGCCAGCAGCCCAAGCCCCGGGACAGGGTTTAATCAGCCCCAGCATTTT
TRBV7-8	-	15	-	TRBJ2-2	CASSGRDFYTGELFF	TGTGCCAGCAGCGGACGGGACTTCTACACCGGGGAGCTGTTTTTT
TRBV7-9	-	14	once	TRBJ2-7	CASSTQTTGYEQYF	TGCGCCAGCAGCACCCAAACGACAGGCTACGAGCAGTACTTC
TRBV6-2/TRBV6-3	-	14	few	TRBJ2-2	CASSRTAWPQELFF	TGTGCCAGCAGTCGGACAGCCTGGCCTCAGGAGCTGTTTTTT
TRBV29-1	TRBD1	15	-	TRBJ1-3	CSVLNTGAPGNTIYF	TGCAGCGTTCTAAATACAGGGGCTCCTGGAAACACCATATATTTT
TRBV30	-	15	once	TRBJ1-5	CAWSRGQLSNQPQHF	TGTGCCTGGAGTCGCGGACAGCTTAGCAATCAGCCCCAGCATTTT
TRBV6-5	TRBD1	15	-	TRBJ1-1	CASSYSNRGNTEAFF	TGTGCCAGCAGTTACTCGAACAGGGGGAACACTGAAGCTTTCTTT
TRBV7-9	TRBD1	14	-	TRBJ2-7	CASSPGTGAYEQYF	TGTGCCAGCAGCCCCGGGACAGGGGCCTACGAGCAGTACTTC
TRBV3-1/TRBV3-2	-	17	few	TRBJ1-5	CASSQDLNRDSNQPQHF	TGTGCCAGCAGCCAAGATCTGAACAGGGATAGCAATCAGCCCCAGCATTTT
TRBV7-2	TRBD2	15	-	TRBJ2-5	CASSPQGTSAETQYF	TGTGCCAGCAGCCCACAAGGGACTAGTGCAGAGACCCAGTACTTC
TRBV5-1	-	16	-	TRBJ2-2	CASSLYQGLNTGELFF	TGCGCCAGCAGCTTGTACCAGGGGCTTAACACCGGGGAGCTGTTTTTT
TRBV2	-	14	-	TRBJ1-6	CASSLTERNSPLHF	TGTGCCAGCAGCCTGACAGAGCGTAATTCACCCCTCCACTTT
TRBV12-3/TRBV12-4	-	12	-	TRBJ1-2	CASTLGLYGYTF	TGTGCCAGCACCCTAGGCCTGTATGGCTACACCTTC
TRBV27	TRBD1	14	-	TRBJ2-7	CASTGQGLFYEQYF	TGTGCCAGCACGGGACAGGGGTTATTCTACGAGCAGTACTTC
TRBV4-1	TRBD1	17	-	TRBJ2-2	CASSLRQGSINTGELFF	TGCGCCAGCAGCCTCAGACAGGGGTCAATTAACACCGGGGAGCTGTTTTTT
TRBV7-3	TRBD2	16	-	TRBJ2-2	CASSPLAGKNTGELFF	TGTGCCAGCAGCCCGCTAGCGGGGAAGAACACCGGGGAGCTGTTTTTT
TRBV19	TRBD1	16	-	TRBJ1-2	CASSPAGTGGLYGYTF	TGTGCCAGTAGTCCCGCCGGGACAGGGGGCCTCTATGGCTACACCTTC
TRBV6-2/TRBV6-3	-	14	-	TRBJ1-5	CASSYRGYNQPQHF	TGTGCCAGCAGTTACAGGGGTTACAATCAGCCCCAGCATTTT
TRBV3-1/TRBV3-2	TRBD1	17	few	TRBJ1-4	CASSRLRGGQGDEKLFF	TGTGCCAGCAGCCGGCTCAGAGGGGGACAGGGAGATGAAAAACTGTTTTTT
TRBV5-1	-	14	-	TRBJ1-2	CASSLGPGDYGYTF	TGCGCCAGCAGCTTGGGGCCAGGGGACTATGGCTACACCTTC
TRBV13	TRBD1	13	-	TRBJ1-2	CASSRDRVHGYTF	TGTGCCAGCAGCCGGGACAGGGTACATGGCTACACCTTC
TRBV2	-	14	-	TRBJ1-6	CASRPGKNNSPLHF	TGTGCCAGCAGGCCGGGAAAAAATAATTCACCCCTCCACTTT
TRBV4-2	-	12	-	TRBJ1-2	CASSQANYGYTF	TGTGCCAGCAGCCAAGCGAACTATGGCTACACCTTC
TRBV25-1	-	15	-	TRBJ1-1	CASSEKQPYLTEAFF	TGTGCCAGCAGTGAGAAACAGCCGTACCTCACTGAAGCTTTCTTT
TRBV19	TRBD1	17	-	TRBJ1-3	CASTGQAATRSGNTIYF	TGTGCCAGTACGGGACAGGCAGCCACTCGCTCTGGAAACACCATATATTTT
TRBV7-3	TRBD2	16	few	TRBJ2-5	CASSLGRGGHGETQYF	TGTGCCAGCAGCTTAGGGCGGGGGGGCCACGGAGAGACCCAGTACTTC
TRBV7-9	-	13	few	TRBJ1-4	CASSAGEDEKLFF	TGTGCCAGCAGCGCGGGGGAGGATGAAAAACTGTTTTTT
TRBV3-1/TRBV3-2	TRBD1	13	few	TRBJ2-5	CASSDRGQETQYF	TGTGCCAGCAGTGACAGGGGACAAGAGACCCAGTACTTC
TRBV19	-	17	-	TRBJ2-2	CASSPGRGGADTGELFF	TGTGCCAGTAGTCCGGGTAGGGGCGGGGCGGACACCGGGGAGCTGTTTTTT
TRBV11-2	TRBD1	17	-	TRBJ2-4	CASSLTGGALAKNIQYF	TGTGCCAGCAGCCTGACAGGGGGAGCCCTAGCCAAAAACATTCAGTACTTC
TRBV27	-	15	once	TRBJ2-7	CASSSSPGLSYEQYF	TGTGCCAGCAGTTCTTCCCCGGGACTCTCCTACGAGCAGTACTTC
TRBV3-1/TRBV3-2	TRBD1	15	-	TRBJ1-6	CASSPRTGDNSPLHF	TGTGCCAGCAGCCCTAGGACAGGGGACAATTCACCCCTCCACTTT
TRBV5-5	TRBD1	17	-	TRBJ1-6	CASSVWTGLDRRSPLHF	TGTGCCAGCAGCGTGTGGACAGGACTCGACCGTCGTTCACCCCTCCACTTT
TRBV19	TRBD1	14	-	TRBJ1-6	CASSAGTGVSPLHF	TGTGCCAGTAGTGCCGGGACAGGGGTATCACCCCTCCACTTT
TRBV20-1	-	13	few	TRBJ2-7	CSASYRLVNEQYF	TGCAGTGCTAGTTACAGGCTAGTGAACGAGCAGTACTTC